This TCR beta chain was sequenced in a study of blood T cells in healthy people across ages. Study-level information: Per two T cells, template switching captured roughly one barcoded beta molecule.

Overall study findings and caveats: It was not known whether donors were CMV positive (a possible confounder of expanded clonotype changes).

Trimming stripped 1 base from V and 5 bases from J, with 5 bases between. The CDR3 spans 12 residues. CDR1 is SGHTA, CDR2 FQGNSA, per germline. Concerning this clonotype: As yet, its antigen is unknown.

Using a J-beta primer mix together with a sample-barcoded 5' primer, a second PCR was run for 7 to 11 cycles. Each CDR3 protein gets one entry after TCRdb re-called the 5' RACE reads with MiXCR. The table lists around 620,000 distinct CDR3 sequences, 25% to 30% of them singletons. The clonotype originates from an older woman in good health. The sample taken for sequencing was blood. V usage is TRBV7-2 and J usage is TRBJ1-2; D call uncertain. CDR3 sequence reads: CASSLDQYGYTF. The CDR3 DNA sequence: TGTGCCAGCAGCTTAGATCAGTATGGCTACACCTTC.